The next 15 T cell receptor beta chains were all read from a single sample in a study of T cells in tuberculosis. This sample's time point: new active TB diagnosis, blood taken before or within 7 days of starting treatment. Sequencing was performed with immunoSEQ multiplex PCR; in TCRdb, only in-frame clones are kept and a portion is missing. The sample carries around 49,000 clones, 90% to 95% recorded once. The specimen comprised PBMCs, sampled at tuberculosis diagnosis. These receptor sequences come from an adult with tuberculosis.

The chain combines TRBV7-2 with TRBJ2-7; 11 bases agree with TRBD2. The CDR3 spans 15 residues. Unmatched junction bases numbered 15, after V lost 5 bases and J lost 12 bases. The germline V gene has CDR1 SGHTA and CDR2 FQGNSA. CDR3 loop: CASSPSSGLAGRGYF. DNA of the CDR3: TGTGCCAGCAGCCCTAGTAGCGGACTAGCGGGCCGGGGGTACTTC.

V is TRBV27 and J is TRBJ2-5; possible D gene TRBD2, 6 bases. Trimming shortened V by 0 bases and J by 8 bases, and 16 bases separated the two germline ends. CDR3 length equals 15 residues. Germline V CDR1 and CDR2: MNHEY, SMNVEV (reference sequence). The CDR3 DNA is TGTGCCAGCAGTTTATCCGGGGGTTGGGTTTCAACCCAGTACTTC. As protein: CASSLSGGWVSTQYF.

The V gene is TRBV11-1, the J gene TRBJ2-1, with D possibly matching TRBD2 (5 bases). Trimming took 2 bases from V and 7 from J, leaving 18 bases between them. There are 16 residues in the CDR3. Germline V gives CDR1 SGHAT, CDR2 FQDESV (reference sequence). DNA for the CDR3: TGTGCCAGCAGCTTAAGACTACGGGATCCGAGTAATGAGCAGTTCTTC. This gives the protein CASSLRLRDPSNEQFF.

This clone was observed a few times. The chain carries TRBV2 and TRBJ1-3, with TRBD1 as a possible D gene (6 bases). Trimming shortened V by 2 bases and J by 0 bases, and 17 bases separated the two germline ends. The CDR3 loop spans 18 amino acids. In germline, CDR1 is SNHLY, CDR2 FYNNEI. This chain's CDR3 is CASSEMGANPSSGNTIYF. The CDR3 coding sequence is TGTGCCAGCAGTGAAATGGGGGCGAACCCGAGCTCTGGAAACACCATATATTTT.

This clone is deemed medium-sized. At one boundary the junction diverges from the germline segment, which might be a read error. This chain links TRBV10-1 with TRBJ1-1; no clear D. Looked up from germline, CDR1 is WNHNN and CDR2 is SYGVQD (reference sequence). The CDR3 is 13 amino acids. The CDR3 DNA is TGCGCCAGCAGTGAGGTGTTTTTAGGACGGGAGATTTTT. Its translation: CASSEVFLGREIF.

The chain links TRBV7-2 to TRBJ1-1, with D tentatively TRBD1 (5 bases). The V end was cut by 5 bases, the J end by 11 bases, with 18 bases between. Germline CDR1 and CDR2: SGHTA and FQGNSA. This CDR3 has 13 amino acids. The DNA of the CDR3 is TGTGCCAGCAGCCCAAAACGGTCAGGGTTGGCTTTCTTT. Protein sequence: CASSPKRSGLAFF.

The chain joins TRBV28 to TRBJ1-1, with 9 nucleotides matching TRBD1. Looked up from germline, CDR1 is MDHEN and CDR2 is SYDVKM. The CDR3 length is 11 residues. The CDR3 spells CSTQGAPQAFF. In DNA, the CDR3 is TGTTCGACACAGGGGGCTCCCCAAGCTTTCTTT.

V and J are TRBV7-2 and TRBJ2-7, with 9 bases aligning to TRBD1. CDR1 is SGHTA, CDR2 FQGNSA, per germline. The V gene end was trimmed by 0 bases and the J gene end by 3 bases; junction bases not matched to a gene: 6. The CDR3 loop spans 16 amino acids. The CDR3 region has the DNA TGTGCCAGCAGCTTAGCAGGGGACAGGGTTCGCTACGAGCAGTACTTC. It encodes CASSLAGDRVRYEQYF.

The chain joins TRBV7-2 to TRBJ2-7; D remains ambiguous. Germline V lookup: CDR1 SGHTA, CDR2 FQGNSA. The CDR3 runs to 14 residues. V shed 5 bases and J shed 2 bases, with 13 bases lying between them. Here the CDR3 DNA reads TGTGCCAGCAGCCTATCGAGGCAGACCTACGAGCAGTACTTC. This encodes CASSLSRQTYEQYF.

The rearrangement uses TRBV19 and TRBJ2-4; TRBD1 aligns across 8 bases. The CDR3 is made up of 13 amino acids. Germline loops: CDR1 LNHDA, CDR2 SQIVND (reference sequence). V was clipped by 9 bases and J by 8 bases; unmatched bases: 9. CDR3 protein: CASSQGAWDIQYF. DNA of the CDR3: TGTGCCAGCTCCCAGGGGGCCTGGGACATTCAGTACTTC. The full variable domain, its missing parts supplied by reference TRBV19 and TRBJ2-4, is DGGITQSPKYLFRKEGQNVTLSCEQNLNHDAMYWYRQDPGQGLRLIYYSQIVNDFQKGDIAEGYSVSREKKESFPLTVTSAQKNPTAFYLCASSQGAWDIQYFGAGTRLSVL.

This chain connects TRBV9 to TRBJ1-3; tentative D call: TRBD1 (5 bases). The V end lost 7 bases, the J end lost 0 bases, and 11 bases lay between the germline ends. The CDR3 length is 14 residues. From germline, CDR1 is SGDLS and CDR2 YYNGEE. CDR3 nucleotide sequence: TGTGCCAGCTCGGGGGGTTACTCTGGAAACACCATATATTTT. Its translation is CASSGGYSGNTIYF.

V usage is TRBV10-3 and J usage is TRBJ2-5; 8 bases line up with TRBD1. With V trimmed by 10 bases and J by 5 bases, 12 bases remained unmatched. The length of the CDR3 is 14 residues. Looked up from germline, CDR1 is ENHRY and CDR2 is SYGVKD. CDR3 sequence reads: CATGLQTGAETQYF. The CDR3 DNA is TGTGCCACCGGTTTACAGACAGGGGCGGAGACCCAGTACTTC.

The chain has TRBV10-3 and TRBJ1-2, with 8 nucleotides matching TRBD1. The CDR3 is 19 amino acids. J lost 2 bases, V lost 5 bases, and 19 bases had no gene match. Germline CDR1 is ENHRY and CDR2 is SYGVKD. In nucleotides, the CDR3 is TGTGCCATCAGTTGGATGACCGGACAGGGTTTCTTGTCGAACTATGGCTACACCTTC. Translating it yields CAISWMTGQGFLSNYGYTF.

The J gene is TRBJ2-1, the V gene TRBV10-3, with TRBD1 matching over 9 bases. From germline, CDR1 is ENHRY and CDR2 SYGVKD. Trimming removed 8 bases from V and 6 bases from J; junction bases left unmatched: 11. CDR3 length: 15 amino acids. Written as DNA, the CDR3 is TGTGCCATCGCATCCCCGGGACAGGGCACCAATGAGCAGTTCTTC. Amino acids: CAIASPGQGTNEQFF.

The V gene is TRBV5-1, the J gene TRBJ1-6; possible D gene TRBD1, 5 bases. With 4 bases removed from V and 8 bases from J, the gap between germline ends came to 16 bases. Germline lookup yields CDR1 SGHRS and CDR2 YFSETQ. CDR3 length equals 15 residues. The CDR3 is CASSARVGTDSPLHF. The CDR3 DNA sequence: TGCGCCAGCAGCGCAAGAGTCGGGACTGATTCACCCCTCCACTTT.